This T cell receptor (beta chain) was sequenced for a study of T cells after yellow fever vaccination. TCRdb re-called the 5' RACE reads with MiXCR, one entry per CDR3 protein. The sample lists some 500,000 distinct CDR3 sequences; roughly 13% were seen once. The germline V gene has CDR1 SGHTA and CDR2 FQGNSA. CDR3 length: 15 amino acids. V dropped 5 bases and J dropped 8 bases, with 18 bases sitting between them. The receptor's source is a man under 40 who received the YFV17D yellow fever vaccine. This specimen consisted of PBMCs, obtained on the day of the yellow fever booster vaccination. The gene calls are TRBV7-2 and TRBJ1-4; the D gene is possibly TRBD1 (5 bases). As DNA, the CDR3 is TGTGCCAGCAGCCCCTACGGGACGGGGCGGGAAAAACTGTTTTTT. This gives the protein CASSPYGTGREKLFF.